This note documents a single T cell receptor beta chain sequence. In the study's own analysis: Scientists estimated how many nucleated cells there were by amplifying reference gene primers. Generated by immunoSEQ multiplex PCR, the TCRdb table keeps only in-frame clones and is missing some. V, J and clone size are taken as reported in that table, and D and trimming were inferred from the DNA itself. The sample records roughly 52,000 clones, approximately 88% being singletons. Germline trimming cut 3 bases from V and 9 bases from J; bases unmatched to any gene: 4. The CDR3 runs 12 residues. In germline, CDR1 is LNHNV, CDR2 YYDKDF (reference sequence). The sample belongs to a study of blood T cell repertoires in COVID-19. Study information: Samples representing acute and convalescent COVID-19 were sourced from the United States, Italy and Spain. PBMCs, B-cell-depleted T cells, or T cells were the source of the cDNA or gDNA that made up the material.

The J gene is TRBJ1-1, the V gene TRBV15, with 7 bases that match TRBD1. This receptor was taken from a human donor in a cohort sampled during active COVID-19. Sequenced material: peripheral blood. The CDR3 spells CATSSKGAKAFF. The CDR3 region has the DNA TGTGCCACCAGCAGTAAGGGGGCGAAAGCTTTCTTT.